This TCR beta chain was retrieved from a study of immune characterization of retroperitoneal liposarcoma. This CDR3 region has 12 residues. Trimming left V 5 bases short and J 10 bases short, with 13 bases between. The germline gives CDR1 SGHTA, CDR2 FQGNSA. TCRdb redid the calling of the PCR reads with MiXCR, one entry per CDR3 protein. This table holds 1,000 to 1,500 distinct CDR3 sequences, 35% to 50% found once. The sample taken for sequencing was tumor tissue. The chain has TRBV7-2 and TRBJ2-3; D is uncertain. The source is a male donor with retroperitoneal liposarcoma. CDR3 in amino acids: CASSAPSLSQYF. Here the CDR3 DNA reads TGTGCCAGCAGCGCCCCTAGTCTTTCGCAGTATTTT.